This paragraph covers one TCR beta chain sequence. Its antigen is as yet unknown. The CDR3 does not end in the conserved phenylalanine or tryptophan, so this is likely a read error. It was template switching that added a universal primer site, and there were unique molecular identifiers on the cDNA. TCRdb reanalysed the 5' RACE reads using MiXCR and keeps one entry per CDR3 protein. The data show some 900,000 distinct CDR3 sequences, about 12% seen once. Germline V gene sequence: CDR1 SEHNR, CDR2 FQNEAQ (reference sequence). The J segment lost 3 bases and the V segment lost 5 bases, leaving 3 bases of the junction unmatched. This CDR3 contains 15 residues. This entry is derived from a study of identical twins. Healthy Caucasians provided all donations. Study-wide results and caveats: High-abundance cord blood beta clonotypes had fewer insertions; memory repertoires showed none. A partial confounding effect on zero-insertion analyses could come from invariant MAIT and iNKT cells.

This same sample was also part of a study on yellow fever vaccine responses in identical twins.

Sequencing was carried out using PBMCs. The source is a woman aged 18-29 years in good health. The chain couples TRBV7-9 to TRBJ2-2; 10 bases agree with TRBD1. Written as DNA, the CDR3 is TGTGCCAGCAGCCGACAGGGGGCGTACACCGGGGAGCTGTTTCTT. This sequence encodes CASSRQGAYTGELFL.